One TCR beta chain is described in this entry. V was clipped by 5 bases and J by 5 bases, with 12 bases between them. The CDR3 extends over 14 amino acids. Germline values: CDR1 SGHNT, CDR2 YENEEA. The data were obtained in a study of OX40 agonist ivuxolimab in advanced cancers. Repertoires were generated with immunoSEQ multiplex PCR, while TCRdb's copy carries only in-frame clones and drops some. The data show approximately 99,000 clones, 86% seen once. Sample: CD4+ or CD8+ T cells sorted from blood, taken in a trial of the OX40 agonist ivuxolimab. The rearrangement links TRBV11-3 to TRBJ1-4; D call uncertain. The sequence came from an adult with an advanced solid tumor such as melanoma, head and neck, liver or kidney cancer. CDR3 amino acids: CASSRRQENEKLFF. The DNA of the CDR3 is TGTGCCAGCAGCCGTAGACAAGAGAATGAAAAACTGTTTTTT.